This TCR beta chain was profiled in a study of control samples from healthy donors and cancer patients. TCRdb's copy holds only in-frame clones and misses some; the assay was immunoSEQ multiplex PCR. This sample has approximately 100,000 clones; roughly 91% occur once, and the top ten carry roughly 15%. Germline-derived CDR1 and CDR2 are SGHTA and FQGNSA. Trimming cost V 1 base and J 7 bases, with 13 bases left between them. The CDR3 totals 14 residues. The sequencing input was blood. The V gene is TRBV7-2, the J gene TRBJ1-1; D unclear. This receptor was taken from a woman between 45 and 65 years old in good health. CDR3 amino acids: CASSLGPSSGEAFF. CDR3 nucleotides: TGTGCCAGCAGCTTAGGCCCTTCGTCGGGTGAAGCTTTCTTT.